One sample yielded the 22 T cell receptor beta chains listed below, sequenced in a study of T cell changes during pregnancy in multiple sclerosis. Produced via immunoSEQ multiplex PCR; TCRdb's table is partial and in-frame only. The sample lists about 68,000 clones, roughly 90% occurring once. Source: peripheral blood, taken after pregnancy. All receptors come from a female donor in good health, enrolled as a control in a pregnancy study.

This chain joins TRBV11-2 and TRBJ1-5; TRBD1 might be the D (5 bases). The CDR3 runs to 15 residues. Germline CDR1 reads SGHAT; CDR2 reads FQNNGV. Deletions cut 3 bases from V and 4 bases from J, with 13 bases between. The DNA of the CDR3 is TGTGCCAGCAGCTTCAATATCGACAGTAATCAGCCCCAGCATTTT. As protein: CASSFNIDSNQPQHF.

The J gene is TRBJ2-1, the V gene TRBV28, with 10 bases aligning to TRBD2. Germline V gives CDR1 MDHEN, CDR2 SYDVKM. V lost 6 bases and J lost 9; bases outside the gene matches: 14. The CDR3 has 16 amino acids. The CDR3, as DNA: TGTGCCAGCAGCATAAAGACTAGCGGGCGGGACGGTGAGCAGTTCTTC. Translated: CASSIKTSGRDGEQFF.

The rearrangement links TRBV19 to TRBJ2-5; 9 bases map to TRBD2. The CDR3 runs 16 residues. The junction had 10 bases not matched to a gene; V was cut back by 1 base and J by 7 bases. CDR1 and CDR2 from the germline V gene are LNHDA and SQIVND (reference sequence). The CDR3 sequence: CASSIVSGGRAVTQYF. The CDR3 bases are TGTGCCAGTAGTATAGTAAGCGGGGGGCGTGCCGTGACCCAGTACTTC. Full variable domain (remainder filled in from reference TRBV19 and TRBJ2-5): DGGITQSPKYLFRKEGQNVTLSCEQNLNHDAMYWYRQDPGQGLRLIYYSQIVNDFQKGDIAEGYSVSREKKESFPLTVTSAQKNPTAFYLCASSIVSGGRAVTQYFGPGTRLLVL.

This clone was recorded once. This chain uses TRBV5-1 with TRBJ1-4; tentatively, D is TRBD1 (6 bases). V was clipped by 3 bases and J by 0 bases, with 30 bases between them. The CDR3 extends over 22 amino acids. Germline V gene data show CDR1 as SGHRS and CDR2 as YFSETQ. The CDR3 DNA is TGCGCCAGCAGCTCCCATCGATTCCCAGGGACATCACTAATAACAACTAATGAAAAACTGTTTTTT. Residues: CASSSHRFPGTSLITTNEKLFF.

V gene TRBV5-1 combines with J gene TRBJ2-3; the D gene is possibly TRBD2 (5 bases). The CDR3 runs 14 residues. Germline CDR1 and CDR2: SGHRS and YFSETQ. V dropped 5 bases and J dropped 2 bases, with 12 bases sitting between them. CDR3 DNA sequence: TGCGCCAGCAGTGGGAGTGGGGACACAGATACGCAGTATTTT. Its protein product is CASSGSGDTDTQYF.

This sequence joins TRBV27 and TRBJ2-7; no firm D call. CDR1 is MNHEY, CDR2 SMNVEV, per germline (reference sequence). This CDR3 is built from 10 residues. V gave up 5 bases and J gave up 6 bases, with 5 bases separating them. Here the CDR3 DNA reads TGTGCCAGCAGTCCCCTCGAGCAGTACTTC. Residues: CASSPLEQYF.

The chain employs TRBV5-1 and TRBJ2-1; 15 bases line up with TRBD2. The CDR3 is 19 amino acids. V gave up 4 bases and J gave up 0 bases; unmatched junction bases: 8. The germline CDR1 and CDR2 sequences are SGHRS and YFSETQ. In nucleotides, the CDR3 is TGCGCCAGCAGCCCCACCGGGACTAGCGGGGGGAGCTCCTACAATGAGCAGTTCTTC. This sequence encodes CASSPTGTSGGSSYNEQFF.

V usage is TRBV4-1 and J usage is TRBJ1-4, with D unclear. Trimming took off 3 bases at V and 7 bases at J, with 12 bases between the two ends. Germline assignment: CDR1 MGHRA and CDR2 YSYEKL. This CDR3 has 14 amino acids. The chain's CDR3 is CASSHPGEGEKLFF. The CDR3 DNA follows: TGCGCCAGCAGCCACCCCGGGGAGGGTGAAAAACTGTTTTTT.

J is TRBJ1-2 and V is TRBV11-2, with 7 bases that match TRBD1. Germline CDR1 SGHAT, CDR2 FQNNGV. V dropped 1 base and J dropped 5; count of bases not matched to a gene: 4. The CDR3 covers 14 residues. Written as DNA, the CDR3 is TGTGCCAGCAGCTTAGCGGTACAGGGGTATGGCTACACCTTC. Translation gives CASSLAVQGYGYTF.

The V call is TRBV6-4, the J call TRBJ2-1; no reliable D call. This CDR3 region has 13 residues. Germline V gene lookup returns CDR1 MRHNA and CDR2 SNTAGT. The V end lost 2 bases, the J end lost 5 bases, and 7 bases lay between the germline ends. CDR3 coding DNA: TGTGCCAGCAGTGACACTACGAACAATGAGCAGTTCTTC. This gives the protein CASSDTTNNEQFF.

This clone has just one count. This CDR3 is CASSPGQGGSPLHF. The CDR3 region has the DNA TGTGCCAGCTCACCTGGACAGGGAGGGTCACCCCTCCACTTT. J is TRBJ1-6 and V is TRBV18, with 8 nucleotides matching TRBD1. V shed 3 bases, J shed 10 bases, and the junction held 5 bases outside the gene matches. Germline V gene sequence: CDR1 KGHSH, CDR2 LQKENI. This CDR3 region has 14 residues.

V gene TRBV2 combines with J gene TRBJ1-1; D unresolved. The ends were cut back, 4 bases at V and 1 base at J, with 4 bases in the middle. The CDR3 has 12 residues. The germline V gene encodes CDR1 SNHLY and CDR2 FYNNEI. The CDR3 DNA is TGTGCCAGCAGTGTCCGGAACACTGAAGCTTTCTTT. Protein product: CASSVRNTEAFF.

The chain employs TRBV2 and TRBJ2-7; tentatively, D is TRBD2 (5 bases). Germline CDR1 SNHLY, CDR2 FYNNEI. This CDR3 is built from 14 residues. Deletions cut 6 bases from V and 3 bases from J, with 15 bases between. CDR3 loop: CASRPAVSGYEQYF. CDR3 in DNA: TGTGCCAGCAGACCAGCGGTTTCGGGCTACGAGCAGTACTTC.

The rearrangement uses TRBV7-2 and TRBJ2-4; no clear D. V shed 1 base and J shed 9 bases, with 7 bases lying between them. From germline, CDR1 is SGHTA and CDR2 FQGNSA. The CDR3 has 12 residues. CDR3 in DNA: TGTGCCAGCAGCTTAGATGAGAGCATTCAGTACTTC. It specifies CASSLDESIQYF.

V usage is TRBV18 and J usage is TRBJ1-1; D possibly corresponds to TRBD1 (5 bases). V shed 2 bases and J shed 4 bases, with 8 bases lying between them. Germline assignment: CDR1 KGHSH and CDR2 LQKENI. The CDR3 has 13 amino acids. As DNA, the CDR3 is TGTGCCAGCTCACCAACCGGGGGCACTGAAGCTTTCTTT. This sequence encodes CASSPTGGTEAFF.

V and J are TRBV5-5 and TRBJ1-1, with D perhaps matching TRBD1 (5 bases). V shed 5 bases and J shed 1 base, with 9 bases lying between them. Germline CDR1 is SGHKS and CDR2 is YYEKEE (reference sequence). CDR3 length: 13 residues. CDR3 residues: CASRRQWNTEAFF. In DNA, the CDR3 is TGTGCCAGCAGACGACAGTGGAACACTGAAGCTTTCTTT. Variable domain in full (rest from reference TRBV5-5 and TRBJ1-1): DAGVTQSPTHLIKTRGQQVTLRCSPISGHKSVSWYQQVLGQGPQFIFQYYEKEERGRGNFPDRFSARQFPNYSSELNVNALLLGDSALYLCASRRQWNTEAFFGQGTRLTVV.

The J gene is TRBJ2-2, the V gene TRBV7-9, with 8 bases that match TRBD2. The V gene's germline CDR1 is SEHNR and CDR2 FQNEAQ (reference sequence). CDR3 length: 16 residues. Germline trimming cut 5 bases from V and 4 bases from J; bases unmatched to any gene: 9. The CDR3, as DNA: TGTGCCAGCAGCCCTATGGGACTAGGGGCCACCGGGGAGCTGTTTTTT. As protein: CASSPMGLGATGELFF.

The chain couples TRBV14 to TRBJ2-7; 9 nucleotides match TRBD1. The CDR3 has 20 residues. J was trimmed by 11 bases and V by 3 bases; bases with no gene match: 29. Germline assignment: CDR1 SGHDN and CDR2 FVKESK. The CDR3 region is CASSQAGEAYLGQGPTLEYF. As DNA, the CDR3 is TGTGCCAGCAGCCAGGCAGGGGAAGCCTATCTGGGACAGGGACCGACCTTGGAGTACTTC.

The V call is TRBV4-1, the J call TRBJ1-1; no reliable D call. From germline, CDR1 is MGHRA and CDR2 YSYEKL. The CDR3 extends over 16 amino acids. V lost 2 bases to trimming and J lost 1 base, with 14 bases between them. CDR3 in DNA: TGCGCCAGCAGCCAATCCTTCTATGAGGCGAACACTGAAGCTTTCTTT. This translates into CASSQSFYEANTEAFF.

This chain connects TRBV15 to TRBJ2-1; 7 positions match TRBD2. There are 14 residues in the CDR3. Germline V gene sequence: CDR1 LNHNV, CDR2 YYDKDF (reference sequence). The ends lost 0 bases at V and 9 bases at J; junction bases unmatched: 5. CDR3 sequence reads: CATSRDRASGEQFF. CDR3 in DNA: TGTGCCACCAGCAGAGATCGGGCTAGCGGTGAGCAGTTCTTC.

CDR3 sequence reads: CASSLVEAGGYTF. CDR3 coding DNA: TGTGCCAGCAGTTTAGTTGAGGCGGGTGGCTACACCTTC. The chain employs TRBV28 and TRBJ1-2; D remains ambiguous. The CDR3 runs 13 residues. Trimming took 2 bases from V and 7 from J, leaving 11 bases between them. CDR1 and CDR2 (germline): MDHEN, SYDVKM.

The rearrangement joins TRBV5-1 to TRBJ2-5; D remains unclear. The V gene lost 4 bases and the J gene lost 4 bases, with 8 bases spanning the gap. The germline CDR1 and CDR2 sequences are SGHRS and YFSETQ. This CDR3 has 12 amino acids. CDR3 nucleotides: TGCGCCAGCAGCCAGGATCTAGAGACCCAGTACTTC. The encoded protein is CASSQDLETQYF.